This T cell receptor beta chain was found in a study of metastatic and nonmetastatic thyroid tumors. TCRdb reanalyzed the PCR reads via MiXCR. The sample records roughly 63,000 clones, 15% to 20% being singletons. The table lists this clone with many counts. Germline V gives CDR1 WNHNN, CDR2 SYGVQD (reference sequence). Trimming removed 3 bases at V and 9 bases at J, with 18 bases between. The CDR3 contains 14 residues. Before thyroid surgery, none of the patients had received any treatment. Input material: blood. The genes are TRBV10-1 and TRBJ2-7; D perhaps matches TRBD2 (5 bases). This clonotype was sampled from a male donor with papillary thyroid cancer or a benign thyroid nodule (not recorded which). Some clones in this sample may be carry-over from other donors' samples. This chain's CDR3 is CASSDTLGRRGQYF. The CDR3 coding sequence is TGCGCCAGCAGTGATACTTTGGGCCGTCGGGGGCAGTACTTC.